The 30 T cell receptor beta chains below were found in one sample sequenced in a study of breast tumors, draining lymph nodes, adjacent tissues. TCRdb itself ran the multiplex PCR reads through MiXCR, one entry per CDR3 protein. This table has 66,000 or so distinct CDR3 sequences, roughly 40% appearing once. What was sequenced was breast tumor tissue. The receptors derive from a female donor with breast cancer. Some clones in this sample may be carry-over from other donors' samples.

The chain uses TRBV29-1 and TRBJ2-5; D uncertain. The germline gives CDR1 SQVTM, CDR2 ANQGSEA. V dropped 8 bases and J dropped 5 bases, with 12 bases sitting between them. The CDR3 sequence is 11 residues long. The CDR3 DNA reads TGCAGCAGCTCCAGAAGGGAGACCCAGTACTTC. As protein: CSSSRRETQYF.

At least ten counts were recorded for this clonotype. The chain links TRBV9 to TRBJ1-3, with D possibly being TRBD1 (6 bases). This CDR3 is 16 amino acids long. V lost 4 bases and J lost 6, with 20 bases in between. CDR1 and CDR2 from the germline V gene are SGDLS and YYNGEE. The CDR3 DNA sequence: TGTGCCAGCAGCCCCCCCCCCCAGGGGAGGGAAAACACCATATATTTT. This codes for CASSPPPQGRENTIYF.

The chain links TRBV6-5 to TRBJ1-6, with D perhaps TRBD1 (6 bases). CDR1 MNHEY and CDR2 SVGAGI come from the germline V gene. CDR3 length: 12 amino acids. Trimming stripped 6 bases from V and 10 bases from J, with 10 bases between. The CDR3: CASRDSQSPLHF. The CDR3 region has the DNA TGTGCCAGCAGGGACAGCCAGTCACCCCTCCACTTT.

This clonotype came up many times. In DNA form, the CDR3 reads TGTGCCAGCAGCCCCCCGGGACTAGCGGTTTTTATCGAGCAGTTCTTC. Translation gives CASSPPGLAVFIEQFF. The chain combines TRBV7-9 with TRBJ2-1; the match to TRBD2 covers 11 bases. With V trimmed by 5 bases and J by 10 bases, 13 bases remained unmatched. Germline lookup yields CDR1 SEHNR and CDR2 FQNEAQ (reference sequence). The CDR3 consists of 16 residues.

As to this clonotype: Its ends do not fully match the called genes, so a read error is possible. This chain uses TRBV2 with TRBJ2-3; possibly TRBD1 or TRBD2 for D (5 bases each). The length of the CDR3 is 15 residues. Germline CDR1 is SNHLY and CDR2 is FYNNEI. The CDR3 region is CASSPTLGVYCLWHF. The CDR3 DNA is TGTGCCAGCAGTCCTACCTTGGGGGTATATTGTTTGTGGCATTTT. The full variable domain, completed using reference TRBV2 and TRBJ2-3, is EPEVTQTPSHQVTQMGQEVILRCVPISNHLYFYWYRQILGQKVEFLVSFYNNEISEKSEIFDDQFSVERPDGSNFTLKIRSTKLEDSAMYFCASSPTLGVYCLWHFGPGTRLTVL.

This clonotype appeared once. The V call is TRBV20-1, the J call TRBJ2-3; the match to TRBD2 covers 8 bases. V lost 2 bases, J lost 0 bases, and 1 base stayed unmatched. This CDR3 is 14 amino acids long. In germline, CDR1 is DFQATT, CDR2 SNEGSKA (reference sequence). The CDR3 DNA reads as TGCAGTGCTAGATTAGCGGGAAGCACAGATACGCAGTATTTT. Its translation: CSARLAGSTDTQYF.

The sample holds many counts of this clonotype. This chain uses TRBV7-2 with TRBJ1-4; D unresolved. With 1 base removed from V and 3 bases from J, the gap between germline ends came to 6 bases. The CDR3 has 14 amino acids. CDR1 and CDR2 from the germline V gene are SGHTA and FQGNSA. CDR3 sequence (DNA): TGTGCCAGCAGCTTAGGGAATGCTAATGAAAAACTGTTTTTT. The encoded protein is CASSLGNANEKLFF. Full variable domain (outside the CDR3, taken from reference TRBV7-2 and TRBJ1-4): GAGVSQSPSNKVTEKGKDVELRCDPISGHTALYWYRQSLGQGLEFLIYFQGNSAPDKSGLPSDRFSAERTGGSVSTLTIQRTQQEDSAVYLCASSLGNANEKLFFGSGTQLSVL.

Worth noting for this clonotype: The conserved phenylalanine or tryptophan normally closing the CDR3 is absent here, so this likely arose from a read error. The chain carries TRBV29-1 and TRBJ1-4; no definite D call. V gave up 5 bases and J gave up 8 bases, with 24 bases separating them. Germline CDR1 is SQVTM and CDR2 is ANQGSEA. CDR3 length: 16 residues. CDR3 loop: CSVLLTGLPLVEKLFL. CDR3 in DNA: TGCAGCGTTCTACTGACCGGACTTCCGCTGGTCGAAAAACTGTTTCTT.

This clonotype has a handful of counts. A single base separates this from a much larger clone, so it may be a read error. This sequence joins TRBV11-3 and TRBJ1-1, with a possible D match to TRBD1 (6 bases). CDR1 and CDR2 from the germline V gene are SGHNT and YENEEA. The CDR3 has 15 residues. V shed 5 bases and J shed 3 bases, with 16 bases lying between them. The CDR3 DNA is TGTGCCAGCAGCGGACGTTACAGGGCAGACACTGAAGCTTTCTTT. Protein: CASSGRYRADTEAFF. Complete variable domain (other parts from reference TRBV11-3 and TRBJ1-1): EAGVVQSPRYKIIEKKQPVAFWCNPISGHNTLYWYLQNLGQGPELLIRYENEEAVDDSQLPKDRFSAERLKGVDSTLKIQPAELGDSAVYLCASSGRYRADTEAFFGQGTRLTVV.

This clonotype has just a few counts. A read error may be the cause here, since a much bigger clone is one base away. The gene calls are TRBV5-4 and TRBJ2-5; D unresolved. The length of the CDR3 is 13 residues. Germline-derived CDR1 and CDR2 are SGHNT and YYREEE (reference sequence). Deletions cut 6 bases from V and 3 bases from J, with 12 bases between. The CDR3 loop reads CASTEGREETQYF. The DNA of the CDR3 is TGTGCCAGCACAGAAGGCCGGGAAGAGACCCAGTACTTC.

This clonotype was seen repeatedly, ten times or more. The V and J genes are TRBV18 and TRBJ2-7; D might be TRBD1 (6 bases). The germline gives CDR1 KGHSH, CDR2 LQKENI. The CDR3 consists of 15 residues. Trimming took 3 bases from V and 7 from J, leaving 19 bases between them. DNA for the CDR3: TGTGCCAGCTCACCCCGGGACACCCATTCGGGGGAGCAGTACTTC. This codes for CASSPRDTHSGEQYF.

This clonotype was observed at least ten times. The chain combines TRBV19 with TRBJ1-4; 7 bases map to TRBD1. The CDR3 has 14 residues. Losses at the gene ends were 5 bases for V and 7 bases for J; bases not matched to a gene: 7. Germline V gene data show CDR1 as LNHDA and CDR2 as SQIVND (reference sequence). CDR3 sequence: CASSFRQGTEKLFF. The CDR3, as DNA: TGTGCCAGTAGTTTCCGACAGGGTACTGAAAAACTGTTTTTT.

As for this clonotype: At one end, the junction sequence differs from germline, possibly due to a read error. The CDR3 region has the DNA TGCGCCAGCAACAGGGCCCGGGGGACCCACTACTTC. It codes for CASNRARGTHYF. V gene TRBV5-1 combines with J gene TRBJ2-5; TRBD1 or TRBD2 may be the D gene (6 bases each). Germline loops: CDR1 SGHRS, CDR2 YFSETQ. The CDR3 runs to 12 residues.

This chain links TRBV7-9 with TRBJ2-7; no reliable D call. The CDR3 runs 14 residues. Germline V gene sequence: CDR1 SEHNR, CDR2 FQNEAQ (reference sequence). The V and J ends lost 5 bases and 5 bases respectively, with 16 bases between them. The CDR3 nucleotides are TGTGCCAGCAGCCAGTCTCATGAGTCCGACGAGCAGTACTTC. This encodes CASSQSHESDEQYF.

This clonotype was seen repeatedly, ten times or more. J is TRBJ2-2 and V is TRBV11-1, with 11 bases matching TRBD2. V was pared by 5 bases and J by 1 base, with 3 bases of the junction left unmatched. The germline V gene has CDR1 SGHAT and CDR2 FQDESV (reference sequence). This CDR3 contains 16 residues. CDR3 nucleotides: TGTGCCAGCAGCAAAACTAGCGGGAGGAACACCGGGGAGCTGTTTTTT. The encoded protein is CASSKTSGRNTGELFF.

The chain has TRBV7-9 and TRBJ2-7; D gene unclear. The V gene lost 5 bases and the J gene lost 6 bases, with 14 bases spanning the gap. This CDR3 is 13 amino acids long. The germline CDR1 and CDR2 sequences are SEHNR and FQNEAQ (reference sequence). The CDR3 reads CASSQSLSGEQYF. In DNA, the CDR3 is TGTGCCAGCAGCCAATCTCTCTCCGGCGAGCAGTACTTC.

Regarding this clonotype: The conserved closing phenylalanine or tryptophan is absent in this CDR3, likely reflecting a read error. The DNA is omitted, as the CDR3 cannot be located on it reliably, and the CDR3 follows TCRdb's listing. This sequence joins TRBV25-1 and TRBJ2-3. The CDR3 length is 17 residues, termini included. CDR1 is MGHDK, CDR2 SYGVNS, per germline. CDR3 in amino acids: CASSETGFGLALDTQCL.

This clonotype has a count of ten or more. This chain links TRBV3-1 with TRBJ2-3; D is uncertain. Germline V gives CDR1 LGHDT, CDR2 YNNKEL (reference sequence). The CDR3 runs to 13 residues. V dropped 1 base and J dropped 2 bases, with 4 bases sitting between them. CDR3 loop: CASSQGTTDTQYF. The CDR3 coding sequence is TGTGCCAGCAGCCAAGGGACCACAGATACGCAGTATTTT.

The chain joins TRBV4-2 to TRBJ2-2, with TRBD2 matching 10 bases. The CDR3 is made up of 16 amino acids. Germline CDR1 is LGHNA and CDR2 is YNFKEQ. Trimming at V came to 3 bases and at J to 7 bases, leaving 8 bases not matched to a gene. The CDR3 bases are TGTGCCAGCAGCCACCTGGGACTAGCGCGAGGCGGGGAGCTGTTTTTT. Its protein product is CASSHLGLARGGELFF.

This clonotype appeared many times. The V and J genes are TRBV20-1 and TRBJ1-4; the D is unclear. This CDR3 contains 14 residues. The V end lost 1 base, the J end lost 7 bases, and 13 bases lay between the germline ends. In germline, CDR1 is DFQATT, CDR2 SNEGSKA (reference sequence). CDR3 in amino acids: CSARGRGRGEKLFF. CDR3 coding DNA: TGCAGTGCTAGAGGGCGAGGGCGGGGTGAAAAACTGTTTTTT.

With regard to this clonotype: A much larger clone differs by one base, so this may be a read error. DNA of the CDR3: TGTGCCAGCAGACTTAGGACAGAGCCTAGCAATCAGCCCCAGCATTTT. It is translated as CASRLRTEPSNQPQHF. The chain couples TRBV6-5 to TRBJ1-5; a weak D match, TRBD1 (6 bases). The CDR3 is 16 amino acids. Germline V lookup: CDR1 MNHEY, CDR2 SVGAGI. V shed 6 bases and J shed 0 bases, with 15 bases lying between them.

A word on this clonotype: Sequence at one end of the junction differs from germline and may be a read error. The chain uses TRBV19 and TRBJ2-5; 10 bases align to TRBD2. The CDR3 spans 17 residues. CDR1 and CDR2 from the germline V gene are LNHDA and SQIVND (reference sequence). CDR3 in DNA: TGTGCCACCTCCCGAGCGGGGGGGGGTAATGAGCAAGAGACCCAGTCCTTC. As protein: CATSRAGGGNEQETQSF.

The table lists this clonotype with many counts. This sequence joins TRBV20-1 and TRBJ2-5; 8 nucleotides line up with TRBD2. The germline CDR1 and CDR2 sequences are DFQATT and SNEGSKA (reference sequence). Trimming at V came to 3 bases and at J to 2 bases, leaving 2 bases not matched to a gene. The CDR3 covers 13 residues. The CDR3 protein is CSASGGGQETQYF. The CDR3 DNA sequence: TGCAGTGCTAGCGGGGGGGGTCAAGAGACCCAGTACTTC.

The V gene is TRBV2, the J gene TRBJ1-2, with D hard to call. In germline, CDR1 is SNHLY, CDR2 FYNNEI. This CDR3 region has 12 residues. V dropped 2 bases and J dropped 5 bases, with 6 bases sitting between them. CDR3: CASSELGYGYTF. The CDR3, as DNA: TGTGCCAGCAGTGAACTTGGATATGGCTACACCTTC.

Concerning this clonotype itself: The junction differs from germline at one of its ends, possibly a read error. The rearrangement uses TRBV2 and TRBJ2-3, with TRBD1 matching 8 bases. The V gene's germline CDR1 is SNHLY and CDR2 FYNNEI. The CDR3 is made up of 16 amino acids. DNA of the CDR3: TGTGCCAGCAGTCGCGACAGGGGTCGTAACACAGATACGCAGTATTTC. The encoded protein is CASSRDRGRNTDTQYF.

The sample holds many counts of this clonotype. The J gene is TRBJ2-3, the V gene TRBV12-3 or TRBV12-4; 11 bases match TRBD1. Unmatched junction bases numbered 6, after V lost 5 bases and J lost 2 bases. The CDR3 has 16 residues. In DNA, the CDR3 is TGTGCCAGCAGTCCCTGGACAGGGGGCCCCACAGATACGCAGTATTTT. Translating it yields CASSPWTGGPTDTQYF.

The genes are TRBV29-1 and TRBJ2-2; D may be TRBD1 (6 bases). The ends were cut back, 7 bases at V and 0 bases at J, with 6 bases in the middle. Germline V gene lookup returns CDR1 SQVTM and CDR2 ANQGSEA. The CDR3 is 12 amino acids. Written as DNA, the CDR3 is TGCAGCGGGGGGCCGAACACCGGGGAGCTGTTTTTT. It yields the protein CSGGPNTGELFF.

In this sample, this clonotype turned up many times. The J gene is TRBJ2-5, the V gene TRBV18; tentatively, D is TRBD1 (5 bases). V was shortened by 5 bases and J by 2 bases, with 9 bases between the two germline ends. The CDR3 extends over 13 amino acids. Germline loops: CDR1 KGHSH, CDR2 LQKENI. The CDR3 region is CASSLQVQETQYF. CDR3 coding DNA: TGTGCCAGCTCATTACAGGTTCAAGAGACCCAGTACTTC.

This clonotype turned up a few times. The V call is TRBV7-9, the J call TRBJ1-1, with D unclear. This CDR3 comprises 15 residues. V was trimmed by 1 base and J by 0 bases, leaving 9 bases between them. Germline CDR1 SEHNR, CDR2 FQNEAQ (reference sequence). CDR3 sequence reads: CASSLDYGMNTEAFF. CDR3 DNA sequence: TGTGCCAGCAGCTTAGACTACGGGATGAACACTGAAGCTTTCTTT.

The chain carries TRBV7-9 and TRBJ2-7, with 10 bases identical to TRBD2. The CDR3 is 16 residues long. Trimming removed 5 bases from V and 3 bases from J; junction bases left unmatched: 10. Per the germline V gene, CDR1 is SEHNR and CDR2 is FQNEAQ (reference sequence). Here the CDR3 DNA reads TGTGCCAGCAGCCCGAGGACTAGCGGAAGCCTCTACGAGCAGTACTTC. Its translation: CASSPRTSGSLYEQYF.